Presented here are 31 T cell receptor beta chains from one specimen sequenced in a study of cytotoxic CD8 clonotypes in ibrutinib-treated CLL. Data came from immunoSEQ multiplex PCR; TCRdb stores just in-frame clones and leaves some out. Of 130,000 to 150,000 clones in the sample, about four fifths were seen once. Sequencing used PBMCs, obtained after 12 months of ibrutinib treatment. The receptors derive from a human donor with chronic lymphocytic leukemia.

This chain links TRBV2 with TRBJ1-2; D is unclear. Between the trimmed V and J ends, which lost 1 base and 5 bases, there was a span of 5 bases. The CDR3 consists of 12 residues. Per the germline V gene, CDR1 is SNHLY and CDR2 is FYNNEI. The CDR3 loop is CASSEDGYGYTF. As DNA, the CDR3 is TGTGCCAGCAGTGAAGACGGTTATGGCTACACCTTC.

This chain uses TRBV9 with TRBJ2-7, with TRBD2 matching over 12 bases. Per germline, CDR1 SGDLS and CDR2 YYNGEE. J was trimmed by 4 bases and V by 0 bases; bases with no gene match: 11. This CDR3 contains 18 residues. Here the CDR3 reads CASSVAPSGRAKPYEQYF. CDR3 coding DNA: TGTGCCAGCAGCGTAGCTCCTAGCGGGAGGGCCAAACCGTACGAGCAGTACTTC.

The chain combines TRBV2 with TRBJ2-5; D may be TRBD1 or TRBD2 (5 bases each). The CDR3 spans 14 residues. V lost 4 bases to trimming and J lost 1 base, with 10 bases between them. The germline V gene encodes CDR1 SNHLY and CDR2 FYNNEI. For the CDR3, the DNA is TGTGCCAGCAGTGCTCTGGGACGCCAAGAGACCCAGTACTTC. Its protein product is CASSALGRQETQYF.

V usage is TRBV7-9 and J usage is TRBJ2-5; either TRBD1 or TRBD2 may fit D (6 bases each). Trimming shortened V by 3 bases and J by 3 bases, and 14 bases separated the two germline ends. This CDR3 has 15 residues. From germline, CDR1 is SEHNR and CDR2 FQNEAQ (reference sequence). The CDR3: CASSFEGGIEETQYF. The CDR3 DNA follows: TGTGCCAGCAGCTTCGAAGGGGGGATAGAAGAGACCCAGTACTTC.

The V call is TRBV27, the J call TRBJ2-3; perhaps TRBD1 as D (6 bases). V was pared by 0 bases and J by 2 bases, with 9 bases between. Per germline, CDR1 MNHEY and CDR2 SMNVEV (reference sequence). The CDR3 covers 15 residues. CDR3 residues: CASSLSDSLTDTQYF. CDR3 DNA sequence: TGTGCCAGCAGTTTATCGGACAGCCTCACAGATACGCAGTATTTT.

The chain carries TRBV2 and TRBJ1-3; D is unresolved. Germline CDR1 SNHLY, CDR2 FYNNEI. The CDR3 is 16 residues long. V dropped 3 bases and J dropped 1 base, with 13 bases sitting between them. CDR3 loop: CASSELSALSGNTIYF. CDR3 in DNA: TGTGCCAGCAGTGAGCTCAGTGCCCTTTCTGGAAACACCATATATTTT.

The chain couples TRBV4-2 to TRBJ2-7; unclear D gene. V was cut by 4 bases and J by 0 bases, with 13 bases left in between. The CDR3 is made up of 15 amino acids. Germline lookup yields CDR1 LGHNA and CDR2 YNFKEQ. Written as DNA, the CDR3 is TGTGCCAGCAGCCGGGAACACAGTAGCTCCTACGAGCAGTACTTC. Translating gives CASSREHSSSYEQYF.

J is TRBJ2-2 and V is TRBV11-3, with D possibly being TRBD2 (5 bases). There are 11 residues in the CDR3. The V gene lost 6 bases and the J gene lost 8 bases, with 7 bases spanning the gap. In germline, CDR1 is SGHNT, CDR2 YENEEA. This chain's CDR3 is CASSPGGELFF. CDR3 DNA: TGTGCCAGCAGTCCGGGGGGGGAGCTGTTTTTT. The entire variable domain, with the rest obtained from reference TRBV11-3 and TRBJ2-2, is as follows: EAGVVQSPRYKIIEKKQPVAFWCNPISGHNTLYWYLQNLGQGPELLIRYENEEAVDDSQLPKDRFSAERLKGVDSTLKIQPAELGDSAVYLCASSPGGELFFGEGSRLTVL.

The chain is built from TRBV27 and TRBJ1-2, with D maybe TRBD1 (6 bases). This CDR3 region has 15 residues. V lost 4 bases, J lost 2 bases, and 14 bases lay in between. Germline assignment: CDR1 MNHEY and CDR2 SMNVEV (reference sequence). The CDR3 protein is CASSYRLGQNYGYTF. In nucleotides, the CDR3 is TGTGCCAGCAGTTACCGCCTCGGACAGAACTATGGCTACACCTTC.

This clone showed up just once. The chain is built from TRBV7-8 and TRBJ1-1; a possible D gene is TRBD1 (5 bases). CDR1 is SGHVS and CDR2 is FQNEAQ in the germline V gene. CDR3 length equals 14 residues. Between the trimmed V and J ends, which lost 5 bases and 7 bases, there was a span of 17 bases. The CDR3 spells CASSAPVAGSEAFF. CDR3 nucleotide sequence: TGTGCCAGCAGCGCCCCGGTGGCAGGGAGTGAAGCTTTCTTT.

A few counts support this clone. The chain carries TRBV10-3 and TRBJ1-1; D is ambiguous. V was cut by 2 bases and J by 1 base, with 8 bases left in between. Germline V CDR1 and CDR2: ENHRY, SYGVKD. CDR3 length equals 14 residues. The CDR3 bases are TGTGCCATCAGTGAGAAAGGGTGGAACACTGAAGCTTTCTTT. Encoded protein: CAISEKGWNTEAFF.

J is TRBJ2-7 and V is TRBV4-2; 10 positions match TRBD2. V trimming: 0 bases; J trimming: 4 bases; junction bases outside the gene matches: 3. The CDR3 contains 15 residues. Germline assignment: CDR1 LGHNA and CDR2 YNFKEQ. The CDR3 reads CASSQDGTSEYEQYF. CDR3 bases: TGTGCCAGCAGCCAAGATGGGACTAGCGAGTACGAGCAGTACTTC.

The CDR3 sequence is CASSLLRLAGPIYNEQFF. Here the CDR3 DNA reads TGTGCCAGCAGTTTATTAAGACTAGCGGGACCGATATACAATGAGCAGTTCTTC. This chain connects TRBV28 to TRBJ2-1, with 11 nucleotides matching TRBD2. V trimming: 1 base; J trimming: 4 bases; junction bases outside the gene matches: 9. The germline V gene has CDR1 MDHEN and CDR2 SYDVKM. CDR3 length: 18 amino acids.

V is TRBV5-3 and J is TRBJ2-1, with TRBD2 identical over 10 bases. TRBV5-3 is an open reading frame whose function is uncertain. This CDR3 has 17 residues. The J segment lost 2 bases and the V segment lost 0 bases, leaving 5 bases of the junction unmatched. CDR3 region: CARSLVKAGGAYNEQFF. For the CDR3, the DNA is TGTGCCAGAAGCTTGGTAAAAGCGGGAGGGGCCTACAATGAGCAGTTCTTC.

The CDR3 loop is CASSIRGQGTYEQYF. The DNA of the CDR3 is TGTGCCAGTAGTATCCGTGGACAGGGAACCTACGAGCAGTACTTC. The chain carries TRBV19 and TRBJ2-7; TRBD1 matches at 8 bases. The CDR3 has 15 residues. V lost 3 bases, J lost 2 bases, and 6 bases stayed unmatched. Germline assignment: CDR1 LNHDA and CDR2 SQIVND (reference sequence).

This sequence joins TRBV2 and TRBJ2-3, with 12 bases identical to TRBD2. The CDR3 runs 16 residues. Germline V gene lookup returns CDR1 SNHLY and CDR2 FYNNEI. The ends lost 7 bases at V and 4 bases at J; junction bases unmatched: 9. The CDR3 here is CASNPRLAGDSDTQYF. The CDR3 DNA reads as TGTGCCAGCAATCCACGACTAGCGGGAGACTCAGATACGCAGTATTTT.

This clone occurred once. The gene calls are TRBV4-2 and TRBJ1-1, with no clear D. Trimming stripped 2 bases from V and 1 base from J, with 5 bases between. Germline-derived CDR1 and CDR2 are LGHNA and YNFKEQ. The CDR3 is made up of 13 amino acids. The DNA for the CDR3 is TGTGCCAGCAGCCAATCGCAGAACACTGAAGCTTTCTTT. Translated: CASSQSQNTEAFF.

This chain links TRBV6-1 with TRBJ2-7; TRBD2 matches 7 bases. This CDR3 contains 15 residues. V lost 6 bases to trimming and J lost 2 bases; unmatched junction nucleotides: 10. Per germline, CDR1 MNHNS and CDR2 SASEGT. The CDR3 loop reads CASRSYAAGTYEQYF. In nucleotides, the CDR3 is TGTGCCAGCAGGTCGTACGCAGCGGGGACCTACGAGCAGTACTTC.

This clone has a handful of counts. This chain uses TRBV4-2 with TRBJ2-7, with D tentatively TRBD2 (6 bases). Germline lookup yields CDR1 LGHNA and CDR2 YNFKEQ. V was shortened by 1 base and J by 7 bases, with 11 bases between the two germline ends. CDR3 length: 13 amino acids. The CDR3: CASSQGREREQYF. The CDR3 DNA reads as TGTGCCAGCAGCCAAGGGCGGGAACGAGAGCAGTACTTC.

The rearrangement links TRBV30 to TRBJ2-3; D remains ambiguous. V was trimmed by 3 bases and J by 1 base, leaving 2 bases between them. CDR3 length equals 11 residues. CDR1 and CDR2 from the germline V gene are GTSNPN and SVGIG (reference sequence). The CDR3 here is CAWRRTDTQYF. DNA for the CDR3: TGTGCCTGGAGACGCACAGATACGCAGTATTTT.

This clone was recorded a few times. This sequence joins TRBV27 and TRBJ2-7, with 7 nucleotides matching TRBD1. V gave up 4 bases and J gave up 2 bases; unmatched junction bases: 8. The germline V gene encodes CDR1 MNHEY and CDR2 SMNVEV (reference sequence). The CDR3 extends over 15 amino acids. CDR3 loop: CASSSYPGQTYEQYF. The CDR3 DNA is TGTGCCAGCAGTTCATATCCGGGACAGACCTACGAGCAGTACTTC.

The chain is built from TRBV6-5 and TRBJ1-2; the D is unclear. Trimming pared 2 bases from V and 3 bases from J, leaving 7 bases between. The CDR3 is 13 residues long. Germline V gene data show CDR1 as MNHEY and CDR2 as SVGAGI. DNA of the CDR3: TGTGCCAGCAGTTACGTATACTACTATGGCTACACCTTC. Amino acid sequence: CASSYVYYYGYTF.

The rearrangement uses TRBV7-9 and TRBJ2-7; 13 bases line up with TRBD2. The junction had 2 bases not matched to a gene; V was cut back by 4 bases and J by 2 bases. Germline V gene sequence: CDR1 SEHNR, CDR2 FQNEAQ (reference sequence). The CDR3 spans 15 residues. CDR3 protein: CASSSGTSGTYEQYF. The CDR3 DNA is TGTGCCAGCAGCTCCGGGACTAGCGGGACCTACGAGCAGTACTTC.

The rearrangement links TRBV5-6 to TRBJ2-3; 10 bases fit TRBD2. V lost 3 bases, J lost 0 bases, and 10 bases stayed unmatched. Per germline, CDR1 SGHDT and CDR2 YYEEEE. The CDR3 is 18 amino acids. The CDR3, as DNA: TGTGCCAGCAGCTGGCGGACTAGCGGAGTGTTTAGCACAGATACGCAGTATTTT. Amino acid sequence: CASSWRTSGVFSTDTQYF.

This clone was seen a handful of times. J is TRBJ2-2 and V is TRBV2, with D possibly being TRBD1 (5 bases). Germline V gives CDR1 SNHLY, CDR2 FYNNEI. V was cut by 7 bases and J by 0 bases, with 9 bases left in between. There are 14 residues in the CDR3. In nucleotides, the CDR3 is TGTGCCAGCATTAAGGGGACGAACACCGGGGAGCTGTTTTTT. It translates to CASIKGTNTGELFF.

The chain uses TRBV4-3 and TRBJ2-1; 10 bases align to TRBD1. The V gene end was trimmed by 4 bases and the J gene end by 3 bases; junction bases not matched to a gene: 9. CDR1 is LGHNA and CDR2 is YSLEER in the germline V gene. The CDR3 consists of 17 residues. For the CDR3, the DNA is TGCGCCAGCAGCCTTGACCCCAGGACAGGGGGCTACAATGAGCAGTTCTTC. Translating gives CASSLDPRTGGYNEQFF.

Of note for this clone: Other DNA sequences in this sample translate to the same CDR3. This chain connects TRBV9 to TRBJ2-1; possibly TRBD2 for D (6 bases). Trimming stripped 0 bases from V and 0 bases from J, with 10 bases between. The CDR3 runs 16 residues. The germline CDR1 and CDR2 sequences are SGDLS and YYNGEE. CDR3 sequence: CASSVVAGSSYNEQFF. The CDR3 bases are TGTGCCAGCAGCGTAGTGGCGGGAAGCTCCTACAATGAGCAGTTCTTC.

This chain connects TRBV29-1 to TRBJ2-5; D is possibly TRBD1 or TRBD2 (5 bases each). The J call may be faulty, since TRBJ2-7 better matches the DNA end. The CDR3 is 12 amino acids. Germline V gives CDR1 SQVTM, CDR2 ANQGSEA. The CDR3 loop is CSALEGPYEQYF. DNA for the CDR3: TGCAGCGCTCTAGAGGGACCCTACGAGCAGTACTTC.

The chain is built from TRBV28 and TRBJ1-2; TRBD1 is a possible D gene (5 bases). The CDR3 is 15 amino acids. The germline V and J ends were trimmed by 6 bases and 5 bases, with 19 bases remaining between them. Germline assignment: CDR1 MDHEN and CDR2 SYDVKM. CDR3: CASRRPLGARYGYTF. The CDR3 bases are TGTGCCAGCAGACGTCCCCTAGGGGCTAGGTATGGCTACACCTTC.

The chain couples TRBV27 to TRBJ2-5; 9 bases fit TRBD2. With 0 bases clipped from V and 4 bases from J, the junction kept 9 bases outside the gene matches. CDR3 length equals 17 residues. Per the germline V gene, CDR1 is MNHEY and CDR2 is SMNVEV (reference sequence). The DNA of the CDR3 is TGTGCCAGCAGTTTATCCACGACTAGCGGATGGACAGAGACCCAGTACTTC. It is translated as CASSLSTTSGWTETQYF.

The chain joins TRBV5-4 to TRBJ2-3; 7 bases map to TRBD2. The germline V gene has CDR1 SGHNT and CDR2 YYREEE (reference sequence). Germline trimming cut 3 bases from V and 2 bases from J; bases unmatched to any gene: 15. The CDR3 is 18 amino acids. The chain's CDR3 is CASSSGPGGGRVTDTQYF. DNA of the CDR3: TGTGCCAGCAGCTCTGGCCCTGGTGGCGGGAGAGTCACAGATACGCAGTATTTT.